This is a list of T cell receptor beta chains from one sample in a study of early T cells in non-severe SARS-CoV-2 infection. One entry per CDR3 protein, called by TCRdb with MiXCR from the 5' RACE reads. There are tens of thousands of distinct CDR3 sequences in the sample; around 10% occur only once, and 7.6% lies in the top ten. Sequencing was performed on whole blood, taken at baseline. These receptors were collected from an adult who was a healthcare worker with PCR-confirmed SARS-CoV-2 infection or an uninfected control (not recorded which). The CDR3 runs from the conserved cysteine through the conserved F or W. A D gene is named only where the DNA matches it firmly. Clone size is stated in some rows and not others, as once, few, many or a class when expanded.

TRBJ2-1,TRBD1,TRBV11-2,many,TGTGCCAGCAGATCATGGACAGGGGAAAATGAGCAGTTCTTC,CASRSWTGENEQFF
TRBJ2-5,-,TRBV6-1,many,TGTGCCAGCAGTTTAAGCTTAATTGGGAAGACCCAGTACTTC,CASSLSLIGKTQYF
TRBJ2-3,TRBD1,TRBV6-4,few,TGTGCCAGCAGTGCACAGGGGCCAGGAGCCGCAGATACGCAGTATTTT,CASSAQGPGAADTQYF
TRBJ2-7,TRBD1,TRBV7-6,many,TGTGCCAGCAGCCCCCGGGACAGGGGGCGCGTAGAGCAGTACTTC,CASSPRDRGRVEQYF
TRBJ2-4,-,TRBV29-1,few,TGCAGCGTTTCTGAAAAAAACATTCAGTACTTC,CSVSEKNIQYF
TRBJ1-1,-,TRBV5-1,few,TGCGCCAGCAGCTGGATCGGGGTGGACACTGAAGCTTTCTTT,CASSWIGVDTEAFF
TRBJ1-2,-,TRBV18,medium-sized,TGTGCCAGCTCACCGGCTGGGTCGGACAGCTCTTATGGCTACACCTTC,CASSPAGSDSSYGYTF
TRBJ1-1,TRBD1,TRBV5-5,-,TGTGCCAGCAGCTTGAGTCGGACAGGGGGCTGGGGCAGTGAAGCTTTCTTT,CASSLSRTGGWGSEAFF
TRBJ2-7,TRBD2,TRBV7-2,few,TGTGCCAGCAGCCCGAGCGGGGGGTCAACCTACGAGCAGTACTTC,CASSPSGGSTYEQYF
TRBJ2-1,TRBD2,TRBV7-2,many,TGTGCCAGCAGCTCCGGGACTAGCCTCAATGAGCAGTTCTTC,CASSSGTSLNEQFF
TRBJ2-2,TRBD1,TRBV27,few,TGTGCCAGCCGACAGGGCCAACAAGCCGGGGAGCTGTTTTTT,CASRQGQQAGELFF
TRBJ2-1,TRBD1,TRBV4-1,-,TGCGCCAGCAGCCTTAGACATGGACAGGCCCCTGATGATGAGCAGTTCTTC,CASSLRHGQAPDDEQFF
TRBJ2-1,TRBD2,TRBV4-3,few,TGCGCCAGCAGCCAAGATACGGGGGGATATCGTGAGCAGTTCTTC,CASSQDTGGYREQFF